The sequence of this TCR beta chain was determined in a study of T cell responses to AZD1222 COVID-19 vaccine. Study-level points and caveats: The donor cohort was predominantly white British with a female majority, and clonal diversity may have been underestimated.

The CDR3 covers 20 residues. Germline CDR1 reads LGHNA; CDR2 reads YSLEER. Trimming shortened V by 0 bases and J by 0 bases, and 23 bases separated the two germline ends. Profiled with immunoSEQ multiplex PCR; TCRdb holds only in-frame clones, not every one. This table has around 100,000 clones, 90% to 95% appearing once. On this clone: Antigen: not known.

Material: peripheral blood, obtained on day 0 of AZD1222 vaccination. The TCR was taken from an adult in good health. The gene calls are TRBV4-3 and TRBJ1-1; D may be TRBD1 (5 bases). The CDR3 bases are TGCGCCAGCAGCCAAGATCTATCGTCTCGTTGGGGCAGGATGAACACTGAAGCTTTCTTT. Amino acids: CASSQDLSSRWGRMNTEAFF.